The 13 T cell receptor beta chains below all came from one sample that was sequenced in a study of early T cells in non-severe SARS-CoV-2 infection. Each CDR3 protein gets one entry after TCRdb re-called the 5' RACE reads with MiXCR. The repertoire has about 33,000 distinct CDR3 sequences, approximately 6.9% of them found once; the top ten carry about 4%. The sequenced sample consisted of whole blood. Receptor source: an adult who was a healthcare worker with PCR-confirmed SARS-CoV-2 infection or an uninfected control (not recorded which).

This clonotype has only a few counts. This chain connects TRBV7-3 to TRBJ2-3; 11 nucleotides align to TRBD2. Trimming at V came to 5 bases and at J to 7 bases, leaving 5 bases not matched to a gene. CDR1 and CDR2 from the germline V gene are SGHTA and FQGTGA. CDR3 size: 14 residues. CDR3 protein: CASSKLAGVNTQYF. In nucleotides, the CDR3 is TGTGCCAGCAGCAAACTAGCGGGAGTGAATACGCAGTATTTT.

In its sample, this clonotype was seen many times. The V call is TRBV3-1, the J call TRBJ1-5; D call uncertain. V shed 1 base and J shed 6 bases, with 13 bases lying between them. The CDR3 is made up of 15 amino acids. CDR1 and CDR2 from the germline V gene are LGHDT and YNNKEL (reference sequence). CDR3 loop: CASSQGGGLGQPQHF. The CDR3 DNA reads TGTGCCAGCAGCCAAGGTGGAGGGCTGGGTCAGCCCCAGCATTTT.

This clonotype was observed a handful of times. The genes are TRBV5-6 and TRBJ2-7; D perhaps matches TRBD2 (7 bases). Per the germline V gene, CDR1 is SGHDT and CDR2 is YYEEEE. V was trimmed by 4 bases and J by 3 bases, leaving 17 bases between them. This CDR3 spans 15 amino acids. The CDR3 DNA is TGTGCCAGCAGCACAACGAGGGGGGGAGTCTACGAGCAGTACTTC. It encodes CASSTTRGGVYEQYF.

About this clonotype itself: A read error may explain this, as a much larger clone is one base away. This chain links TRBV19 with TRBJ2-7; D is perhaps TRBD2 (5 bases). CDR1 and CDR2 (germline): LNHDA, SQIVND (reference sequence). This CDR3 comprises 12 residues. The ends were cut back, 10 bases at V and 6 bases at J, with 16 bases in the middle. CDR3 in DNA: TGTGCCACAGTGTCCCAAGCGGCCGAGCAGTACTTC. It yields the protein CATVSQAAEQYF. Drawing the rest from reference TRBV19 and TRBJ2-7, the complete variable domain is DGGITQSPKYLFRKEGQNVTLSCEQNLNHDAMYWYRQDPGQGLRLIYYSQIVNDFQKGDIAEGYSVSREKKESFPLTVTSAQKNPTAFYLCATVSQAAEQYFGPGTRLTVT.

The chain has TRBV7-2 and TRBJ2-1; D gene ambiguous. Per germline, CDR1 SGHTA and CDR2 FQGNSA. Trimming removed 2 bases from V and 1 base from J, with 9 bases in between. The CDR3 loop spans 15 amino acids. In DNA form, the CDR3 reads TGTGCCAGCAGCTTAAGGGCGGTATCCTACAATGAGCAGTTCTTC. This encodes CASSLRAVSYNEQFF.

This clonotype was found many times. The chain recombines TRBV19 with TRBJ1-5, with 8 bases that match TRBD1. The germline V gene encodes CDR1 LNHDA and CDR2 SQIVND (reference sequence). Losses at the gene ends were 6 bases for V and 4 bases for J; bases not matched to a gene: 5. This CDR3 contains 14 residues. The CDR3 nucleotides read TGTGCCAGTAGCAAACAGGGGGGTAATCAGCCCCAGCATTTT. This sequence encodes CASSKQGGNQPQHF.

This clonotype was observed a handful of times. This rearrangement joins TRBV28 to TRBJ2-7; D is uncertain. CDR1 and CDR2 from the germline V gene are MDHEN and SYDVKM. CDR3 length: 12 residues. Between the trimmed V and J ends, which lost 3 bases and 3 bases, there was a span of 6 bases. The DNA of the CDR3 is TGTGCCAGCAGTTTTACCGTCTACGAGCAGTACTTC. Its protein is CASSFTVYEQYF.

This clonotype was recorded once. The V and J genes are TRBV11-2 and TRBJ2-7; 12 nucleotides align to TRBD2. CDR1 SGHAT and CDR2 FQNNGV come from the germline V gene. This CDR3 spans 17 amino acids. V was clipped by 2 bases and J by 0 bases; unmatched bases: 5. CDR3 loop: CASSLRLAGALSYEQYF. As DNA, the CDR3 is TGTGCCAGCAGCTTAAGACTAGCGGGAGCCCTCTCCTACGAGCAGTACTTC. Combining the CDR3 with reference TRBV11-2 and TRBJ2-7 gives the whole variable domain EAGVAQSPRYKIIEKRQSVAFWCNPISGHATLYWYQQILGQGPKLLIQFQNNGVVDDSQLPKDRFSAERLKGVDSTLKIQPAKLEDSAVYLCASSLRLAGALSYEQYFGPGTRLTVT.

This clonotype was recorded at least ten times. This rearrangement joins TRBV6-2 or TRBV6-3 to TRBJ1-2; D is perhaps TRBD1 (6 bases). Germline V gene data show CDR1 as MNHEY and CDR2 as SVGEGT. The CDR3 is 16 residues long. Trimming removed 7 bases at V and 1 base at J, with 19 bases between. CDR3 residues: CASKGVRTAFNYGYTF. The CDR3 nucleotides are TGTGCCAGCAAGGGGGTTCGGACAGCTTTTAACTATGGCTACACCTTC.

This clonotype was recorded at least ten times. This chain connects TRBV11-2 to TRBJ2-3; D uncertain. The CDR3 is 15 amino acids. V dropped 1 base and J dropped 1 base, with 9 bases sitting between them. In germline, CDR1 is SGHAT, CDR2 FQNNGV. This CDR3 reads CASSLGLIGTDTQYF. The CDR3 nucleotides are TGTGCCAGCAGCTTAGGGCTGATCGGCACAGATACGCAGTATTTT.

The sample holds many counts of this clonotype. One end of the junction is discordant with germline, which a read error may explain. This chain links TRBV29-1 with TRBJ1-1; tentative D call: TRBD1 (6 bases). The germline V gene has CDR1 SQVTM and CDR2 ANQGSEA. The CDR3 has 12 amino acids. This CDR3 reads CSVEEGATEAFF. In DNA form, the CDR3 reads TGCAGCGTTGAAGAGGGGGCAACTGAAGCTTTTTTT.

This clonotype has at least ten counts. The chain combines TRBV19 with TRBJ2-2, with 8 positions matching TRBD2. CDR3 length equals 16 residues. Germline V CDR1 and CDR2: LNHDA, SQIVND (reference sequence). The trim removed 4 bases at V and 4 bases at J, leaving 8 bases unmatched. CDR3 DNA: TGTGCCAGTAGTACCGGGGGGGGTCTTCGCACCGGGGAGCTGTTTTTT. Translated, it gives CASSTGGGLRTGELFF.

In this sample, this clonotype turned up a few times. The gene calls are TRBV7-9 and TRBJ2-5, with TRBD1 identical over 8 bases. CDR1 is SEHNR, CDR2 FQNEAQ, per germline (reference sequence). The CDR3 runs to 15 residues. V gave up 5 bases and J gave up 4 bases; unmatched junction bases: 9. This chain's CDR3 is CASSNYPGGGETQYF. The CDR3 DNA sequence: TGTGCCAGCAGCAACTATCCAGGGGGCGGAGAGACCCAGTACTTC.